This T cell receptor beta chain was profiled in a study of blood T cell repertoires in COVID-19. On the study more broadly: Collection of acute and convalescent COVID-19 samples took place in the United States, Italy and Spain. PBMCs, B-cell-depleted T cells, or T cells were the source of the cDNA or gDNA that made up the material.

Per the authors' pipeline: Amplification of reference gene primers provided the estimated nucleated cell counts. Clones were read by immunoSEQ multiplex PCR, and TCRdb kept only the in-frame ones, dropping some. V, J and clone size are those of that table, while D and trimming were read from the DNA. Counted here are 70,000 to 95,000 clones, approximately 92% occurring once; the ten biggest clones make up roughly 6.6%. Looked up from germline, CDR1 is GTSNPN and CDR2 is SVGIG (reference sequence). CDR3 length equals 13 residues. V lost 0 bases, J lost 4 bases, and 6 bases lay in between. The receptor was isolated from an older woman with active COVID-19. V and J are TRBV30 and TRBJ1-4; D uncertain. The sequenced sample was peripheral blood. The CDR3 loop reads CAWSVRDNEKLFF. CDR3 DNA: TGTGCCTGGAGTGTACGGGATAATGAAAAACTGTTTTTT. Combining the CDR3 with reference TRBV30 and TRBJ1-4 gives the whole variable domain SQTIHQWPATLVQPVGSPLSLECTVEGTSNPNLYWYRQAAGRGLQLLFYSVGIGQISSEVPQNLSASRPQDRQFILSSKKLLLSDSGFYLCAWSVRDNEKLFFGSGTQLSVL.